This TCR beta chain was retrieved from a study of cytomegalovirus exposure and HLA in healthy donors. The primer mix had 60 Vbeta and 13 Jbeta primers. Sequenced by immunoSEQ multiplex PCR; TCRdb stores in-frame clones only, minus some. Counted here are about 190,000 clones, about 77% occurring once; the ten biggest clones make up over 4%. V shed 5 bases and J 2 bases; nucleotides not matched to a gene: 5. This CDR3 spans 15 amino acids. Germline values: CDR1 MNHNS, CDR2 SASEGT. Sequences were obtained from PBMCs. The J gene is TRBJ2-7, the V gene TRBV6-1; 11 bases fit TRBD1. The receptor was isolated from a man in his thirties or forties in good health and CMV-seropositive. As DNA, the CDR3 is TGTGCCAGCAGTTCGGGACAGGGGGGCACCTACGAGCAGTACTTC. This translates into CASSSGQGGTYEQYF.